This T cell receptor beta chain was documented in a study of blood T cell repertoires in COVID-19. Generated by immunoSEQ multiplex PCR, the TCRdb table keeps only in-frame clones and is missing some. The sample lists under 200,000 clones, approximately 85% seen once, with 1% to 1.5% in the top ten. This clone appeared a few times. CDR1 is MGHRA and CDR2 is YSYEKL in the germline V gene. The ends lost 4 bases at V and 5 bases at J; junction bases unmatched: 9. There are 16 residues in the CDR3. V gene TRBV4-1 combines with J gene TRBJ2-7; 12 bases agree with TRBD1. This TCR was recovered from a man in his fifties or sixties who had recovered from COVID-19. The sample consisted of peripheral blood. CDR3 in DNA: TGCGCCAGCAGCCCCAGACCGGGACAGGGGGCCGACGAGCAGTACTTC. It codes for CASSPRPGQGADEQYF.